The 20 T cell receptor beta chains below come from one sample, sequenced in a study of shared clonotypes between healthy human individuals. Generated by immunoSEQ multiplex PCR, the TCRdb table keeps only in-frame clones and is missing some. The sample has some 2.3 million clones; 80% to 95% are singletons. Sample: naive CD4+ T cells from PBMCs. Subset described: CD45RA+ positively selected. These receptors were collected from a man in his late teens or twenties in good health. Some clones in this sample may be carry-over from other donors' samples.

The chain links TRBV5-1 to TRBJ2-1; D is tentatively TRBD1 or TRBD2 (6 bases each). V shed 4 bases and J shed 8 bases, with 19 bases lying between them. The germline V gene encodes CDR1 SGHRS and CDR2 YFSETQ. The CDR3 is made up of 15 amino acids. The DNA of the CDR3 is TGCGCCAGCAGCCCCGGGGGCGGGCAGGACGATGAGCAGTTCTTC. This gives the protein CASSPGGGQDDEQFF.

About this clone: The sample carries other DNA sequences with the same CDR3. The chain is built from TRBV9 and TRBJ2-5; 9 bases fit TRBD1. This CDR3 contains 14 residues. With V trimmed by 0 bases and J by 5 bases, 2 bases remained unmatched. CDR1 is SGDLS, CDR2 YYNGEE, per germline. The CDR3 sequence is CASSVGTGEETQYF. In DNA, the CDR3 is TGTGCCAGCAGCGTAGGGACAGGGGAGGAGACCCAGTACTTC.

The V and J genes are TRBV6-1 and TRBJ1-2, with D perhaps matching TRBD1 (5 bases). Deletions cut 8 bases from V and 8 bases from J, with 15 bases between. The CDR3 length is 12 residues. Per germline, CDR1 MNHNS and CDR2 SASEGT. The chain's CDR3 is CASEGSGVGYTF. In DNA, the CDR3 is TGTGCCAGCGAGGGATCGGGGGTGGGCTACACCTTC.

V and J are TRBV25-1 and TRBJ2-2, with D maybe TRBD2 (5 bases). Germline V gives CDR1 MGHDK, CDR2 SYGVNS. CDR3 length equals 15 residues. V was shortened by 4 bases and J by 0 bases, with 9 bases between the two germline ends. In DNA, the CDR3 is TGTGCCAGCAGTGGATTGACTACGAACACCGGGGAGCTGTTTTTT. This sequence encodes CASSGLTTNTGELFF.

This chain links TRBV11-3 with TRBJ2-1, with TRBD1 as a possible D gene (5 bases). The germline V and J ends were trimmed by 5 bases and 10 bases, with 12 bases remaining between them. Germline V lookup: CDR1 SGHNT, CDR2 YENEEA. This CDR3 is 12 amino acids long. CDR3 coding DNA: TGTGCCAGCAGCCCGGACACCCGCGAGCAGTTCTTC. It translates to CASSPDTREQFF.

J is TRBJ2-3 and V is TRBV7-8; 9 nucleotides align to TRBD2. The CDR3 extends over 16 amino acids. In germline, CDR1 is SGHVS, CDR2 FQNEAQ. The V segment lost 4 bases and the J segment 4 bases; nucleotides outside the gene matches: 9. DNA of the CDR3: TGTGCCAGCAGCTCCAACGTAGCGGGAGCCTCAGATACGCAGTATTTT. Its protein is CASSSNVAGASDTQYF. Drawing the rest from reference TRBV7-8 and TRBJ2-3, the complete variable domain is GAGVSQSPRYKVAKRGQDVALRCDPISGHVSLFWYQQALGQGPEFLTYFQNEAQLDKSGLPSDRFFAERPEGSVSTLKIQRTQQEDSAVYLCASSSNVAGASDTQYFGPGTRLTVL.

The J gene is TRBJ2-6, the V gene TRBV28, with D maybe TRBD1 (6 bases). CDR3 length equals 18 residues. The V gene's germline CDR1 is MDHEN and CDR2 SYDVKM. Trimming left V 6 bases short and J 2 bases short, with 20 bases between. The CDR3 DNA is TGTGCCAGCAGCCTCGAACAGGGTAGTGGGGCTGGGGCCAACGTCCTGACTTTC. Translation: CASSLEQGSGAGANVLTF.

In DNA form, the CDR3 reads TGTGCCAGCAGTTACTCTCCGACAGGGGGTACCTACGAGCAGTACTTC. The encoded protein is CASSYSPTGGTYEQYF. The V and J genes are TRBV6-5 and TRBJ2-7, with 9 bases that match TRBD1. Germline CDR1 and CDR2: MNHEY and SVGAGI. V gave up 0 bases and J gave up 2 bases; unmatched junction bases: 5. This CDR3 is 16 amino acids long.

As to this clone: Possible read error: a much larger clone is one base away. Other nucleotide sequences from this sample produce the same CDR3. This chain links TRBV28 with TRBJ2-2; D gene uncertain. The CDR3 runs 13 residues. Deletions cut 6 bases from V and 0 bases from J, with 5 bases between. From germline, CDR1 is MDHEN and CDR2 SYDVKM. Written as DNA, the CDR3 is TGTGCCAGCAGCTCCCCGAACACCGGGGAGCTGTTTTTT. Encoded protein: CASSSPNTGELFF.

This clone occurred once. Other DNA sequences in the same sample also yield this CDR3. The V call is TRBV5-1, the J call TRBJ2-1; D gene ambiguous. Between the trimmed V and J ends, which lost 2 bases and 0 bases, there was a span of 6 bases. Germline-derived CDR1 and CDR2 are SGHRS and YFSETQ. The CDR3 contains 14 residues. CDR3 region: CASSFGGSYNEQFF. The CDR3 DNA reads TGCGCCAGCAGCTTCGGCGGCTCCTACAATGAGCAGTTCTTC.

The chain couples TRBV5-1 to TRBJ2-7; D tentatively fits TRBD1 or TRBD2 (6 bases each). The CDR3 consists of 15 residues. Germline values: CDR1 SGHRS, CDR2 YFSETQ. V was pared by 4 bases and J by 6 bases, with 20 bases between. CDR3 coding DNA: TGCGCCAGCAGCAAGGGGGGACCCGAGTTCATCGAGCAGTACTTC. Amino acids: CASSKGGPEFIEQYF. The variable domain in full, with the rest retrieved from reference TRBV5-1 and TRBJ2-7, is KAGVTQTPRYLIKTRGQQVTLSCSPISGHRSVSWYQQTPGQGLQFLFEYFSETQRNKGNFPGRFSGRQFSNSRSEMNVSTLELGDSALYLCASSKGGPEFIEQYFGPGTRLTVT.

The chain carries TRBV5-4 and TRBJ1-5; 10 nucleotides agree with TRBD1. The CDR3 runs to 16 residues. Looked up from germline, CDR1 is SGHNT and CDR2 is YYREEE (reference sequence). The V segment lost 3 bases and the J segment 4 bases; nucleotides outside the gene matches: 7. CDR3 DNA: TGTGCCAGCAGCTGGTTCGGACAGGGGGAGAATCAGCCCCAGCATTTT. Encoded protein: CASSWFGQGENQPQHF.

The CDR3 DNA sequence: TGTGCCAGCAGCTTAAGGGTAGCAGAGACCCAGTACTTC. Its protein product is CASSLRVAETQYF. The chain joins TRBV7-3 to TRBJ2-5; D call uncertain. The V and J ends lost 1 base and 4 bases respectively, with 7 bases between them. This CDR3 region has 13 residues. CDR1 is SGHTA, CDR2 FQGTGA, per germline.

The chain combines TRBV10-3 with TRBJ2-7; 10 nucleotides line up with TRBD2. The V gene end was trimmed by 3 bases and the J gene end by 3 bases; junction bases not matched to a gene: 8. The CDR3 spans 16 residues. CDR1 and CDR2 (germline): ENHRY, SYGVKD. DNA of the CDR3: TGTGCCATCAGTGACGGCAGCGGGAGGGCAAACTACGAGCAGTACTTC. This translates into CAISDGSGRANYEQYF.

The chain combines TRBV7-8 with TRBJ2-5; D ambiguous. The CDR3 extends over 14 amino acids. Germline V gene lookup returns CDR1 SGHVS and CDR2 FQNEAQ. V gave up 5 bases and J gave up 5 bases, with 15 bases separating them. This CDR3 reads CASSASPLRETQYF. CDR3 nucleotides: TGTGCCAGCAGCGCAAGCCCCCTACGGGAGACCCAGTACTTC. The variable domain in full, with the rest retrieved from reference TRBV7-8 and TRBJ2-5, is GAGVSQSPRYKVAKRGQDVALRCDPISGHVSLFWYQQALGQGPEFLTYFQNEAQLDKSGLPSDRFFAERPEGSVSTLKIQRTQQEDSAVYLCASSASPLRETQYFGPGTRLLVL.

The rearrangement joins TRBV4-1 to TRBJ2-6; TRBD2 matches at 12 bases. The CDR3 spans 19 residues. Trimming took 4 bases from V and 2 from J; bases not matched to a gene: 9. Germline V gene sequence: CDR1 MGHRA, CDR2 YSYEKL. Here the CDR3 reads CASSPGASGREAGANVLTF. CDR3 DNA sequence: TGCGCCAGCAGCCCAGGGGCTAGCGGGAGGGAGGCTGGGGCCAACGTCCTGACTTTC.

This clone was seen a single time. This chain connects TRBV13 to TRBJ2-7; 10 positions match TRBD2. V lost 5 bases and J lost 6; bases outside the gene matches: 4. Germline-derived CDR1 and CDR2 are PRHDT and FYEKMQ (reference sequence). The CDR3 totals 13 residues. The CDR3 loop reads CASSARTSGEQYF. As DNA, the CDR3 is TGTGCCAGCAGCGCCCGGACTAGCGGCGAGCAGTACTTC.

Remarks on this clone: The sample has other DNA sequences that encode this CDR3 too. The chain links TRBV5-1 to TRBJ2-3; 7 nucleotides align to TRBD2. The ends lost 3 bases at V and 3 bases at J; junction bases unmatched: 4. The CDR3 is 14 residues long. Germline V gives CDR1 SGHRS, CDR2 YFSETQ. CDR3 DNA sequence: TGCGCCAGCAGCTCAGGACTAGTTACAGATACGCAGTATTTT. Translating it yields CASSSGLVTDTQYF.

This clone was observed a single time. V usage is TRBV7-2 and J usage is TRBJ2-5; 10 positions agree with TRBD1. The CDR3 loop spans 15 amino acids. The germline V gene encodes CDR1 SGHTA and CDR2 FQGNSA. After removal of 3 bases from V and 5 bases from J, the junction contained 6 bases not matched to a gene. The CDR3 loop reads CASSLGQGIGETQYF. CDR3 DNA sequence: TGTGCCAGCAGCTTGGGACAGGGGATCGGGGAGACCCAGTACTTC.

The chain recombines TRBV30 with TRBJ2-3; D is undetermined. V was pared by 1 base and J by 2 bases, with 7 bases between. Germline V gene data show CDR1 as GTSNPN and CDR2 as SVGIG (reference sequence). The CDR3 sequence is 13 residues long. The CDR3, as DNA: TGTGCCTGGAGTGATGGCAACACAGATACGCAGTATTTT. It is translated as CAWSDGNTDTQYF.